This record looks at one T cell receptor (beta chain) sequence and its context. Measured with immunoSEQ multiplex PCR; TCRdb has only the in-frame clones, and not every one. The sample includes around 330,000 clones, approximately 88% of them seen just once. The CDR3 has 15 residues. The trim removed 2 bases at V and 8 bases at J, leaving 7 bases unmatched. Germline loops: CDR1 LGHNA, CDR2 YSLEER. The sample is drawn from a study of blood T cell repertoires in COVID-19. Study as a whole: The study drew acute and convalescent COVID-19 samples from the United States, Italy and Spain.

This clonotype originated in a young woman who had recovered from COVID-19. Sequencing was carried out using PBMCs or T cells enriched from blood (not recorded which). The V call is TRBV4-3, the J call TRBJ1-2; 11 nucleotides match TRBD1. This CDR3 reads CASSQRTGGAGGYTF. The CDR3 region has the DNA TGCGCCAGCAGCCAACGGACAGGGGGCGCAGGAGGCTACACCTTC.